One T cell receptor beta chain is described in this entry. No antigen is known for it. Base qualities are not provided; no much larger clone lies one nucleotide away. This sample was included in a study of cytomegalovirus exposure and HLA in healthy donors (dated by TCRdb to 2015 to 2018). For context, the study as a whole: An earlier analysis of roughly 500 of the donors reported 250 to 300 Gb of sequence data and some 120 million unique TCR beta sequences from 150 million to 200 million T cells. An early release that covered about 600 HLA-typed donors contained about 290 gigabases of sequencing data and approximately 85 million unique TCR sequences. Among the approximately 400 genotyped donors, approximately 81% belonged to the genetic ancestry cluster associated with self-reported Caucasian donors. The study aimed to test whether cataloging public T cell receptors could reveal signatures of past pathogen exposure. The study used immunosequencing to profile the T cell repertoires of several hundred subjects and linked those repertoires to cytomegalovirus serostatus. Besides the first cohort of approximately 710 subjects, a separate validation cohort made up of some 110 different subjects was used. To predict cytomegalovirus infection status, the study brought together high-throughput TCR immunosequencing, statistical association of individual TCRs with disease status, and machine learning. In a later analysis, previously published TCR beta repertoires from hundreds of donors were re-analyzed and high-resolution HLA genotyping was added so that TCR occurrence patterns could be studied. In the later analysis, no new phenotypic data were used to find candidate immune exposures; instead, reliance was placed on TCR beta sequences and their occurrence across donors. An earlier analysis of about 600 of the donors used high-throughput TCR beta sequencing to judge whether each TCR beta V gene segment behaved as functional or pseudogenic. Donor age, sex, ethnicity and CMV serostatus were collected together with the repertoire data. A later genetic analysis took genome-wide SNP genotypes for 398 of the 666 donors and used that subset as a discovery cohort. All discovery cohort repertoires had been generated using a single sequencing platform. Both class I and class II loci were covered by HLA typing, at four-digit resolution. Typing coverage differed by locus: A, B, C, DRB1 and DQB1 were typed in roughly 629-630 donors, DQA1 in about 510, DPA1 in 600 to 610, and DPB1 in 450 to 490. Roughly 5 DR-DQ haplotypes were handled as single units for association and clustering, since linkage in the cohort was strong. Across about 370 genotyped donors of the cohort, an average of 235,054 unique TCR beta nucleotide sequences per donor were sequenced, and 15% to 20% of those sequences were non-productive. Overall study results and their limits: The classifier was reported to diagnose cytomegalovirus status with high specificity and sensitivity in both the original and validation cohorts. Roughly uniform sequencing depth across donors was assumed in presence/absence analyses, although this assumption may not hold. Only TCR beta chains were sequenced in this cohort, and the absence of alpha or paired-chain data limited detectable features. In a later analysis, HLA-associated TCR beta chains were found to be more clonally expanded and to have lower generation probabilities than equally common non-associated chains. In an earlier analysis of fewer than 750 of the donors, most TCR beta V segments were observed in productive rearrangements about 90% or about 30% of the time, broadly matching IMGT annotations. The study gave a list of around 170 TCR beta chains associated with cytomegalovirus. Several of the top co-occurrence clusters appeared to be linked to parvovirus B19, influenza, CMV and Epstein-Barr virus, according to a later analysis. When HLA alleles, especially DR and DQ, strongly co-occurred, TCR associations were difficult to assign to individual alleles. A later genetic analysis associated a missense DCLRE1C variant with V-gene and J-gene trimming of TCR beta chains, and an independent cohort replicated the association. A cluster of highly shared sequence variants was judged likely to be a technical artifact of the sequencing pipeline. A few of the identified cytomegalovirus-associated TCR beta chains were confirmed in vitro to be specific for cytomegalovirus antigens. According to a later analysis, TCR association rates differed among HLA loci, with DRB1 alleles showing the most associated TCRs and HLA-C alleles showing the fewest. In a later genetic analysis, fewer N-insertions in productive TCRs were reported among donors in an Asian-associated ancestry cluster than the roughly 700-donor mean. Because HLA typing was unavailable for some donors at each locus, only the typed subset was used in association tests. CMV serostatus was the only immune exposure information available for the cohort. Because counts were too low, roughly 16 rarely observed V segments, including chromosome 9 orphons, were excluded from the earlier analysis of about 500 of the donors. Most CMV-associated TCR beta chains appeared to be HLA-restricted in a later analysis, and the HLA associations seemed to be driven largely by CMV exposure. Most TCR sequences were observed very rarely across donors, whereas some public TCRs were present in many individuals. Specific HLA alleles were associated with 15,000 to 20,000 TCR beta sequences at a false discovery rate of 0.05 in a later analysis. The 87-base-pair reads could not distinguish some IMGT-functional V segments, including TRBV6-2 and TRBV6-3, so those segments were excluded. It was suggested by the authors that the approach could potentially be generalized to other disease states and immunological phenotypes. Linkage disequilibrium might explain the correlated functional status among segregating V segments, but an unknown experimental factor could not be excluded. A further reported finding was that TCR beta sequences accurately predicted the HLA-A and HLA-B alleles for most subjects in the first cohort.

The library was prepared using the immunoSEQ multiplex PCR assay. For the multiplex PCR, a mixture combining 60 forward primers for TCR Vbeta segments and 13 reverse primers for TCR Jbeta segments was used. A multiplex PCR assay on genomic DNA amplified the CDR3 region of rearranged TCR beta genes. The Illumina HiSeq System was used to sequence the amplified TCR beta libraries as 87-base-pair reads. On the study's bioinformatics: A later analysis counted tens of millions of unique TCR beta chains across the 666 repertoires, and around 9.9 million of these chains were shared by at least two donors. Raw reads were error-corrected and collapsed into unique sequences by a nearest-neighbor algorithm in which closely related sequences were merged to remove PCR and sequencing errors. To assign V, D and J gene segments, CDR3 sequences were aligned to IMGT reference sequences. For a sequence to be retained, at least a six-nucleotide match to both a V gene segment and a J gene segment was required. Rearrangements were called productive when the CDR3 lacked stop codons and stayed in frame with V and J; all others were non-productive. CDR3 was defined by IMGT convention, running from the second conserved V-encoded cysteine to the conserved J-encoded phenylalanine. The earlier analysis of about 560 of the donors excluded any sequence lacking an unambiguous match to a single V gene segment. In an earlier analysis of about 590 of the donors, a V segment was called functional when productive rearrangements were above 56.7%, and segregating when the standard deviation between donors exceeded 5%. To diagnose cytomegalovirus status from the catalog of TCR beta chain sequences, a statistical classification framework was built. In a later analysis, V and J genes were assigned by comparing TCR nucleotide sequences against IMGT/GENE-DB human TR gene sequences. A later analysis assigned CDR3 sequences and most-parsimonious VDJ recombination scenarios with the TCRdist pipeline. A later analysis defined each TCR beta chain by its CDR3 amino acid sequence plus V-gene family, and excluded reads lacking a unique V-gene family. In a later analysis, several hundred highly shared, low-generation-probability nucleotide sequences were removed to address suspected cross-contamination and a sequencing artifact. For each public chain, a later analysis derived a clonal expansion index from normalized ranks of inferred template counts within each repertoire. In a later analysis, generation probabilities were computed with a VDJ recombination model fitted to out-of-frame rearrangements, and the resulting probabilities were checked against IGoR. A later analysis scored TCR-TCR, TCR-HLA and TCR-CMV co-occurrence with hypergeometric tests, applying a repertoire-size bias correction to TCR pairs. To estimate false discovery rates, a later analysis permuted the HLA or CMV assignments 20 times. In a later analysis, co-occurring TCRs were grouped using DBSCAN, and TCRdist sequence similarity was added for clustering within HLA-allele-positive subsets. Repertoires with fewer than 30,000 or more than 120,000 public chains were left out of co-occurrence clustering, as were four to six repertoires with anomalous nucleotide sharing. Not all clones reach the TCRdb copy of this immuneACCESS table, which keeps in-frame sequences only. Checked studies attribute under half of the gap to unresolved V genes and leave the rest unexplained. That table supplies the V and J calls and clone size; D and trimming were determined from the DNA. Counted in this sample were 90,000 to 130,000 clones; 70% of them appeared once. The ten most abundant clones make up roughly 8.4% of the sample.

From the cysteine up to the phenylalanine, the CDR3 has a length of 15 residues. The DNA shown is the 45-base CDR3, in frame from base 1. The cohort was made up of 500 to 850 healthy bone marrow donors. All cohort members were sampled while nominally healthy, although unrecorded immune exposures were likely present. The donor tested CMV seropositive and was one of the 289 seropositive cohort members. A peripheral blood sample was collected from each donor, and TCR beta sequencing was performed on peripheral blood mononuclear cells. Genomic DNA extraction from the blood cell samples was performed with the Qiagen DNeasy Blood Extraction Kit.

The specimen was PBMCs. The TCR was taken from a man aged 25-45 years in good health and CMV-seropositive. This sequence uses TRBV21-1 and TRBJ1-5. TRBV21-1 has pseudogene status. The CDR3 sequence is CASSKDWRGNQPQHF. Here is the DNA: TGTGCCAGCAGCAAAGATTGGCGGGGCAATCAGCCCCAGCATTTT.